This is a list of T cell receptor beta chains from one sample in a study of regulatory T cells in long-lasting Graves disease. Using its own MiXCR run on the multiplex PCR reads, TCRdb lists one record per CDR3 protein. Of around 400,000 distinct CDR3 sequences in the sample, 10% to 15% were seen once. The sample also formed part of further work on T cells in Graves' hyperthyroidism and ophthalmopathy.

Sequenced here: peripheral blood mononuclear cells (PBMCs), sampled at new diagnosis, from a patient treated with antithyroid drugs. The receptors shown here come from a young woman with Graves disease. Each CDR3 is given with its conserved first and last residue. The D gene is left open where the match is weak. Expanded clones are given a class, and other clones once, few, many or no size at all.

V	J	size	D	CDR3	DNA
TRBV3-1	TRBJ2-1	many	TRBD2	CASSPGTSGRGDEQFF	TGTGCCAGCAGCCCTGGGACTAGCGGGAGGGGGGATGAGCAGTTCTTC
TRBV4-1	TRBJ2-3	few	.	CASSHPRDGGRTDTQYF	TGCGCCAGCAGCCACCCTAGGGACGGGGGGCGCACAGATACGCAGTATTTT
TRBV5-6	TRBJ2-3	.	TRBD2	CASSLAPSGADTQYF	TGTGCCAGCAGCTTGGCCCCTAGCGGGGCAGATACGCAGTATTTT
TRBV11-2	TRBJ1-3	.	.	CASSPSRTANTIYF	TGTGCCAGCAGCCCGAGCCGGACAGCCAACACCATATATTTT
TRBV12-3/TRBV12-4	TRBJ1-1	many	.	CASSTVGFF	TGTGCCAGCAGTACGGTGGGTTTCTTT
TRBV7-6	TRBJ2-3	.	TRBD2	CASSLVPSSGRGYF	TGTGCCAGCAGCTTAGTCCCCTCTAGCGGTCGGGGGTATTTT
TRBV7-9	TRBJ2-7	many	TRBD2	CASSTRTSGISGPEQYF	TGTGCCAGCAGTACACGGACTAGCGGGATCTCCGGACCGGAGCAGTACTTC
TRBV7-2	TRBJ2-1	many	TRBD2	CASSGVLGGRSYNEQFF	TGTGCCAGCAGCGGGGTCCTCGGGGGGAGGTCCTACAATGAGCAGTTCTTC
TRBV12-3/TRBV12-4	TRBJ2-1	many	.	CASSPGQRSSYNEQFF	TGTGCCAGCAGCCCCGGACAGAGAAGCTCCTACAATGAGCAGTTCTTC
TRBV12-3/TRBV12-4	TRBJ2-7	many	TRBD2	CASSFDGAGALAGYF	TGTGCCAGCAGTTTTGACGGAGCGGGGGCCCTGGCGGGGTACTTC
TRBV2	TRBJ2-7	.	TRBD2	CASSDGLAGGIERYF	TGTGCCAGCAGTGACGGACTAGCGGGAGGAATCGAGCGGTACTTC
TRBV27	TRBJ2-5	many	TRBD1	CASSLGATGEETQYF	TGTGCCAGCAGTTTAGGGGCCACAGGGGAAGAGACCCAGTACTTC
TRBV12-3/TRBV12-4	TRBJ2-5	many	TRBD1	CASSSGGSGTQYF	TGTGCCAGCAGTTCAGGGGGCTCCGGGACCCAGTACTTC
TRBV20-1	TRBJ2-7	many	TRBD2	CSASSALAGVSVVDEQYF	TGCAGTGCTAGTTCCGCCCTAGCGGGAGTTTCTGTGGTTGACGAGCAGTACTTC
TRBV6-1	TRBJ2-1	.	.	CVSTSLQGNNEQFF	TGTGTCAGCACCTCGCTCCAGGGGAACAATGAGCAGTTCTTC
TRBV7-2	TRBJ1-6	many	TRBD1	CASSIRTGSSYNSPLHF	TGTGCCAGCAGCATAAGGACAGGGAGCTCCTATAATTCACCCCTCCACTTT
TRBV4-3	TRBJ2-7	.	.	CASSQDPRGPSYEQYF	TGCGCCAGCAGCCAAGATCCCAGGGGTCCGTCCTACGAGCAGTACTTC
TRBV28	TRBJ2-6	many	.	CASSFYLAPPSSGANVLTF	TGTGCCAGCAGTTTTTACTTGGCTCCCCCCTCCTCTGGGGCCAACGTCCTGACTTTC
TRBV7-2	TRBJ2-1	many	TRBD2	CASSLEAGREQFF	TGTGCCAGCAGCTTAGAAGCGGGGAGGGAGCAGTTCTTC
TRBV14	TRBJ1-1	many	.	CASSQDLGPSMNTEAFF	TGTGCCAGCAGCCAAGATCTAGGACCCAGTATGAACACTGAAGCTTTCTTT
TRBV7-9	TRBJ2-7	many	.	CASSLGGAEEYF	TGTGCCAGCAGCTTAGGAGGGGCCGAGGAGTACTTC
TRBV27	TRBJ2-5	.	.	CASSLLTGLVQETQYF	TGTGCCAGCAGTTTACTCACGGGCCTAGTCCAAGAGACCCAGTACTTC
TRBV27	TRBJ1-1	many	.	CASSSQATNTEAFF	TGTGCCAGCAGCTCACAGGCGACGAACACTGAAGCTTTCTTT
TRBV20-1	TRBJ2-7	many	.	CSAVPARESYEQYF	TGCAGTGCTGTACCGGCCAGGGAGTCATACGAGCAGTACTTC
TRBV12-5	TRBJ2-1	few	.	CASGVPQIEQFF	TGTGCTAGTGGTGTACCACAGATAGAGCAGTTCTTC
TRBV14	TRBJ1-1	.	.	CASSPYGGEAFF	TGTGCCAGCAGCCCTTATGGGGGAGAAGCTTTCTTT
TRBV4-3	TRBJ1-2	few	.	CASSQDKLSNYGYTF	TGCGCCAGCAGCCAAGACAAGCTTTCTAACTATGGCTACACCTTC
TRBV28	TRBJ2-6	many	.	CASSFDTGDASSGANVLTF	TGTGCCAGCAGTTTCGACACAGGAGATGCCAGCTCTGGGGCCAACGTCCTGACTTTC
TRBV2	TRBJ1-6	many	.	CASSERWPDYNSPLHF	TGTGCCAGCAGTGAAAGGTGGCCGGACTATAATTCACCCCTCCACTTT
TRBV6-1	TRBJ2-7	.	TRBD1	CASGDRERNYEQYF	TGTGCCAGCGGGGACAGGGAACGAAACTACGAGCAGTACTTC
TRBV9	TRBJ2-2	many	TRBD1	CASSAGKTGLIGELFF	TGTGCCAGCAGCGCTGGAAAGACAGGGTTGATCGGGGAGCTGTTTTTT
TRBV5-1	TRBJ1-1	many	TRBD1	CASSFRDRGDTEAFF	TGCGCCAGCAGCTTCCGGGACAGAGGGGACACTGAAGCTTTCTTT
TRBV6-1	TRBJ2-7	many	.	CASSSIYEQYF	TGTGCCAGCAGCTCCATATACGAGCAGTACTTC
TRBV7-8	TRBJ1-6	.	TRBD1	CASSPTGGHAGSYNSPLHF	TGTGCCAGCAGCCCGACAGGGGGCCATGCAGGGTCCTATAATTCACCCCTCCACTTT
TRBV20-1	TRBJ2-3	.	TRBD2	CSANPLTPSTSGGQTDTQYF	TGCAGTGCTAATCCGCTGACCCCATCGACTAGCGGGGGGCAAACAGATACGCAGTATTTT
TRBV27	TRBJ1-2	many	TRBD1	CASSSPGGYGYGYTF	TGTGCCAGCAGTTCGCCAGGGGGCTATGGCTATGGCTACACCTTC
TRBV12-3/TRBV12-4	TRBJ2-7	many	.	CASSPSGVTYEQYF	TGTGCCAGCAGCCCCTCAGGGGTGACCTACGAGCAGTACTTC
TRBV4-1	TRBJ2-3	few	.	CASSQDRAYGTDTQYF	TGCGCCAGCAGCCAAGATAGGGCCTATGGGACAGATACGCAGTATTTT
TRBV24-1	TRBJ2-7	many	.	CATSGGSYEQYF	TGTGCCACCAGTGGGGGAAGCTACGAGCAGTACTTC
TRBV7-3	TRBJ2-2	many	.	CASSLSRDTGELFF	TGTGCCAGCAGCTTATCCCGGGACACCGGGGAGCTGTTTTTT
TRBV14	TRBJ2-7	many	.	CASRPSLAYEQYF	TGTGCCAGCAGGCCGTCACTAGCCTACGAGCAGTACTTC
TRBV20-1	TRBJ2-7	many	.	CSARMDSVHFYEQYF	TGCAGTGCTAGGATGGACTCCGTACACTTTTACGAGCAGTACTTC
TRBV20-1	TRBJ1-1	many	.	CSASEGEAFF	TGCAGTGCTAGTGAAGGTGAAGCTTTCTTT
TRBV7-3	TRBJ2-5	.	TRBD2	CTSSLGTSGREETQYF	TGTACCAGCAGCTTAGGGACTAGCGGGAGAGAAGAGACCCAGTACTTC
TRBV12-3/TRBV12-4	TRBJ2-3	many	.	CASLEGGGADTQYF	TGTGCCAGCTTAGAGGGGGGCGGCGCAGATACGCAGTATTTT
TRBV20-1	TRBJ2-7	many	.	CSAREAGTYEQYF	TGCAGTGCTAGAGAAGCAGGTACCTACGAGCAGTACTTC
TRBV4-3	TRBJ2-2	.	TRBD1	CASSQDYRGNTGELFF	TGCGCCAGCAGCCAAGACTACAGGGGGAACACCGGGGAGCTGTTTTTT
TRBV19	TRBJ1-6	few	.	CASAGETSPLHF	TGTGCCAGTGCCGGGGAAACCTCACCCCTCCACTTT